The following is a T cell receptor beta chain sequence with its context. Its target is unknown. Clones were sequenced by immunoSEQ multiplex PCR, and TCRdb holds only the in-frame ones, with some missing. The data contain approximately 80,000 clones, approximately 83% of them seen just once; the ten biggest clones take up 8% to 13%. Researchers grouped second doses given at about 4 or about 12 weeks into one pool. This specimen belongs to a study of T cell responses to AZD1222 COVID-19 vaccine. General study findings and limits: Repertoire sampling was restricted to post-peak T cell response timepoints. It should be noted that donors were predominantly white British and more often female, and clonal diversity was possibly underestimated. Two doses of AZD1222 preceded a rise in Spike-specific TCR breadth and depth.

This CDR3 has 14 residues. V was pared by 6 bases and J by 5 bases, with 5 bases of the junction left unmatched. Germline CDR1 reads KGHDR; CDR2 reads SFDVKD. This sample comprised peripheral blood, obtained 28 days after the second AZD1222 dose. This chain uses TRBV24-1 with TRBJ2-1; 8 bases line up with TRBD1. This clonotype was obtained from an adult who received the AZD1222 COVID-19 vaccine. CDR3 coding DNA: TGTGCCACCAGTCGTACAGGGGGTAACAATGAGCAGTTCTTC. Translation gives CATSRTGGNNEQFF.